This paragraph covers one T cell receptor (beta chain) sequence. This clonotype has a count of ten or more. The antigen it recognizes is unknown. Base qualities are not recorded, but no much larger clone differs from it by a single base. V is pruned by 7 bases and J by 1 base, leaving 2 bases of the junction without a gene match. From the cysteine up to the phenylalanine, the CDR3 has a length of 13 residues. Only the CDR3 part of the read is kept: 39 bases, read in frame from the first base. The germline V gene supplies CDR1 WSHSY and CDR2 SAAADI. Read against the paper, the sample's time point label means: pre-sensitization, week 0. The treatment or condition label, read with the paper, signifies: therapeutic diphenylcyclopropenone sensitization with weekly scalp DPC. At each patch-test visit, blood was drawn before the patch test was applied. Patients were eligible if aged 18 to 70, diagnosed with alopecia and judged suitable for DPC therapy, and pregnant patients were excluded. Total RNA was extracted from unfractionated whole blood that had been collected in Tempus Blood RNA tubes.

The library was prepared using RACE. Sequencing relied on a NextSeq 500. During library preparation, unique molecular identifiers were attached to individual cDNA molecules so that TCRs could be counted quantitatively and reproducibly. Each blood RNA sample was used to sequence both TCR alpha and TCR beta chains. The paper's data handling went like this. Samples had a median of approximately 96,000 TCRs, with a range from about 23,224 to 750,000. V, J and CDR3 annotation of the TCR reads was carried out using the Decombinator software suite. Every sample was subsampled to the same number of TCRs (28,000) for the PS versus PT1 abundance plots. Expanded TCRs were defined as absent before sensitization and observed at least eight times at the 2-week time point. In TCRdb, the public reads were trimmed at Q25 with fastp and aligned with MiXCR, with productive beta chains retained. A single entry per CDR3 protein holds the most common genes and DNA from its merged rows. For this entry, the V and J calls and clone size follow TCRdb and not the study's own pipeline. Recorded for this sample are around 300,000 distinct CDR3 sequences; just under 8% of them occurred a single time. The ten biggest clones cover 1.2% of the sample.

This record belongs to a study of human T cells and chemical hapten exposure (dated by TCRdb to about 2021). As for the study more broadly: For sensitization, 2% DPC in acetone was applied to a 2 cm by 2 cm area of upper inner arm skin. Alopecia areata with under or over 50% scalp involvement, alopecia totalis and alopecia universalis were represented in the patient cohort, which was mostly female. Libraries were pooled for sequencing, and variation in per-sample TCR yields was attributed mainly to small differences in library volumes within the pool. Patch tests used Finn chambers with 0.01% DPC on the upper back, scored after 6 days by International Contact Dermatitis Research Group standards. Throughout the study period of about 25 weeks, patients also received therapeutic DPC doses to the scalp every week. For TCR sequencing, blood came from about 28 alopecia patients at anywhere from one to four time points (pre-sensitization, 2, 6 and 24 weeks). In alopecia patients, the study followed how the peripheral blood TCR repertoire changed in vivo over primary and secondary sensitization to diphenylcyclopropenone (DPC), a hapten. Blood samples were taken from patients before sensitization (week 0) and at 2, 6 and about 24 weeks after DPC sensitization. General findings and caveats noted by the study authors: Expanded TCRs formed significantly more large CDR3 similarity clusters than pre-sensitization or healthy control sets, consistent with antigen-driven responses. Because every patient had alopecia, a presumed autoimmune disease, the patients' immune response might differ from that of healthy individuals. Repeated subsampling changed both the strength of the expansion versus patch-test correlation and the threshold at which the correlation became significant. The number of TCRs above 1 in 1000 frequency did not change with DPC sensitization; there was no evidence of global repertoire structure alterations. A positive correlation was found between the number of PT1 expanded TCRs and patch test score, with significance reached at thresholds 8, 16 and 32 but not 4.

This TCR came from a man aged 18 to 29 with alopecia areata. Some clones in this sample may be carry-over from other donors' samples. Sequenced here: whole blood, sampled in connection with sensitization to the hapten diphenylcyclopropenone (DPC). The chain links TRBV10-2 with TRBJ1-1; 8 of the junction bases match TRBD1. The CDR3 reads CASTDRANTEAFF. The sequenced DNA: TGCGCCAGCACGGACAGGGCGAACACTGAAGCTTTCTTT.